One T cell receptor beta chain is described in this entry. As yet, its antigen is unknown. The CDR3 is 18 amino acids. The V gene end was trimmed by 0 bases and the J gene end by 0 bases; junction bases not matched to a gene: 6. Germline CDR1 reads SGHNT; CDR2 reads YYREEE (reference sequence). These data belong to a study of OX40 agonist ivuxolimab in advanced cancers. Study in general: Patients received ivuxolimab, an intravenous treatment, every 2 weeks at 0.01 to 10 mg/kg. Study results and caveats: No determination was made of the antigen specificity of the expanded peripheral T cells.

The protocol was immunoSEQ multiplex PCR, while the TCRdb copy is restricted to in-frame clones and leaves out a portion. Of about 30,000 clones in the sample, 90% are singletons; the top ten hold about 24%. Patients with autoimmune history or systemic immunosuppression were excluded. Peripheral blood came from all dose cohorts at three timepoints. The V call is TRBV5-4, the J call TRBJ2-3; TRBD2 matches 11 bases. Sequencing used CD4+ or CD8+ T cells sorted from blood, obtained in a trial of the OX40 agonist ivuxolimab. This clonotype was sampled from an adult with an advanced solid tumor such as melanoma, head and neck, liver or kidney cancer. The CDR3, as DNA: TGTGCCAGCAGCTTGGGTGGACGGACTAGCGGGAGCACAGATACGCAGTATTTT. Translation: CASSLGGRTSGSTDTQYF.